These 30 T cell receptor beta chains were sequenced from one sample in a study of T cells in narcolepsy. Clones were sequenced by immunoSEQ multiplex PCR, and TCRdb holds only the in-frame ones, with some missing. In the table there are approximately 38,000 clones, approximately 86% of which are singletons. Input material: CD45RA- memory CD4+ T cells from PBMCs. These receptor sequences come from a human donor with narcolepsy.

This chain joins TRBV6-1 and TRBJ2-7, with 9 bases that match TRBD1. The CDR3 totals 14 residues. The germline V gene has CDR1 MNHNS and CDR2 SASEGT. Trimming at V came to 3 bases and at J to 3 bases, leaving 3 bases not matched to a gene. The DNA for the CDR3 is TGTGCCAGCAGTGAGGACAGGGGATACTACGAGCAGTACTTC. The encoded protein is CASSEDRGYYEQYF.

The chain employs TRBV7-3 and TRBJ2-2, with a weak D call TRBD2 (6 bases). Germline lookup yields CDR1 SGHTA and CDR2 FQGTGA. This CDR3 region has 16 residues. V shed 5 bases and J shed 4 bases, with 17 bases lying between them. The CDR3: CASSPGGGAITGELFF. In nucleotides, the CDR3 is TGTGCCAGCAGCCCCGGAGGAGGGGCAATCACCGGGGAGCTGTTTTTT.

This chain links TRBV6-1 with TRBJ2-5, with D possibly being TRBD2 (6 bases). Germline loops: CDR1 MNHNS, CDR2 SASEGT. Trimming removed 7 bases at V and 5 bases at J, with 14 bases between. This CDR3 has 13 residues. The CDR3 is CASKIGGTETQYF. The CDR3 DNA reads TGTGCCAGCAAAATTGGCGGGACGGAGACCCAGTACTTC.

J is TRBJ2-5 and V is TRBV2, with 9 nucleotides matching TRBD1. The J call may be faulty, since TRBJ2-7 better matches the DNA end. Germline CDR1 is SNHLY and CDR2 is FYNNEI. This CDR3 is 14 amino acids long. As DNA, the CDR3 is TGTGCCAGCAGTTCCGGGACAGGGAACTACGAGCAGTACTTC. Amino acids: CASSSGTGNYEQYF.

V usage is TRBV30 and J usage is TRBJ2-3; D not certain. With 2 bases removed from V and 10 bases from J, the gap between germline ends came to 10 bases. Per germline, CDR1 GTSNPN and CDR2 SVGIG (reference sequence). The CDR3 loop spans 11 amino acids. CDR3 loop: CAWSKGYPQYF. In DNA, the CDR3 is TGTGCCTGGAGTAAGGGCTATCCGCAGTATTTT.

This chain uses TRBV6-5 with TRBJ1-1; 8 bases are shared with TRBD1. Germline CDR1 reads MNHEY; CDR2 reads SVGAGI. The CDR3 has 15 amino acids. Losses at the gene ends were 7 bases for V and 1 base for J; bases not matched to a gene: 8. The CDR3 region is CASNPRGLPNTEAFF. CDR3 nucleotides: TGTGCCAGCAACCCCAGGGGGCTCCCGAACACTGAAGCTTTCTTT.

This chain connects TRBV5-4 to TRBJ1-2; TRBD1 agrees at 9 bases. The CDR3 is 15 amino acids. Trimming removed 1 base from V and 4 bases from J; junction bases left unmatched: 5. The germline V gene has CDR1 SGHNT and CDR2 YYREEE (reference sequence). CDR3 DNA sequence: TGTGCCAGCAGCTTGCCCACAGGGGGCACCTATGGCTACACCTTC. It is translated as CASSLPTGGTYGYTF.

The chain uses TRBV15 and TRBJ2-1, with 9 bases identical to TRBD2. Unmatched junction bases numbered 11, after V lost 3 bases and J lost 5 bases. The CDR3 consists of 17 residues. Looked up from germline, CDR1 is LNHNV and CDR2 is YYDKDF (reference sequence). The CDR3 bases are TGTGCCACCAGCAGGACACTCGCGGGAGGGGGGGACAATGAGCAGTTCTTC. Translated, it gives CATSRTLAGGGDNEQFF.

This clone was seen only a few times. The chain couples TRBV7-9 to TRBJ2-3, with a tentative D call TRBD2 (5 bases). Germline V gene sequence: CDR1 SEHNR, CDR2 FQNEAQ (reference sequence). With 5 bases removed from V and 2 bases from J, the gap between germline ends came to 11 bases. This CDR3 is built from 14 residues. The CDR3 DNA is TGTGCCAGCAGCCTAGGACTTAACACAGATACGCAGTATTTT. This gives the protein CASSLGLNTDTQYF.

The chain couples TRBV11-1 to TRBJ1-6; unclear D gene. Between the trimmed V and J ends, which lost 2 bases and 7 bases, there was a span of 3 bases. The CDR3 totals 12 residues. Germline V CDR1 and CDR2: SGHAT, FQDESV (reference sequence). As DNA, the CDR3 is TGTGCCAGCAGCTTAAGAAATTCACCCCTCCACTTT. This gives the protein CASSLRNSPLHF.

This chain joins TRBV11-2 and TRBJ2-7; D might be TRBD1 or TRBD2, each matching 5 bases. Trimming stripped 1 base from V and 2 bases from J, with 6 bases between. The germline gives CDR1 SGHAT, CDR2 FQNNGV. This CDR3 comprises 13 residues. The CDR3: CASSLGDAYEQYF. DNA for the CDR3: TGTGCCAGCAGCTTAGGGGACGCCTACGAGCAGTACTTC.

The rearrangement uses TRBV28 and TRBJ1-1; 7 positions match TRBD1. Germline V lookup: CDR1 MDHEN, CDR2 SYDVKM. V shed 5 bases, J shed 1 base, and the junction held 7 bases outside the gene matches. The CDR3 totals 15 residues. CDR3 sequence: CASSTRTGRNTEAFF. The DNA for the CDR3 is TGTGCCAGCAGTACACGGACAGGTAGGAACACTGAAGCTTTCTTT.

This clone turned up a few times. The chain combines TRBV5-5 with TRBJ1-1; no clear D gene. The length of the CDR3 is 11 residues. V was shortened by 0 bases and J by 7 bases, with 4 bases between the two germline ends. Germline V gene sequence: CDR1 SGHKS, CDR2 YYEKEE (reference sequence). The CDR3 sequence is CASSLEVEAFF. The CDR3 bases are TGTGCCAGCAGCTTGGAGGTTGAAGCTTTCTTT.

The chain couples TRBV18 to TRBJ2-7; D is ambiguous. V shed 4 bases and J shed 3 bases, with 10 bases lying between them. This CDR3 is 13 amino acids long. The V gene's germline CDR1 is KGHSH and CDR2 LQKENI. This CDR3 reads CASSHPPSYEQYF. The CDR3 DNA follows: TGTGCCAGCTCACATCCCCCTAGCTACGAGCAGTACTTC.

The chain is built from TRBV28 and TRBJ2-4, with D possibly matching TRBD2 (5 bases). Trimming took off 3 bases at V and 1 base at J, with 16 bases between the two ends. This CDR3 spans 17 amino acids. Per the germline V gene, CDR1 is MDHEN and CDR2 is SYDVKM. This CDR3 reads CASSLEVRVKAKNIQYF. CDR3 DNA sequence: TGTGCCAGCAGTTTGGAGGTTAGAGTCAAGGCCAAAAACATTCAGTACTTC.

The rearrangement uses TRBV2 and TRBJ2-7, with D unclear. The CDR3 covers 12 residues. Deletions cut 7 bases from V and 5 bases from J, with 12 bases between. Germline V gene sequence: CDR1 SNHLY, CDR2 FYNNEI. DNA for the CDR3: TGTGCCAGCAATTTTGCCGGAAACGAGCAGTACTTC. Amino acids: CASNFAGNEQYF.

This clone came up once. This chain connects TRBV11-3 to TRBJ2-6; 7 nucleotides line up with TRBD1. Germline CDR1 SGHNT, CDR2 YENEEA. The CDR3 contains 18 residues. Unmatched junction bases numbered 7, after V lost 2 bases and J lost 0 bases. DNA of the CDR3: TGTGCCAGCAGCTTACGCCCGACAGGGACCTCTGGGGCCAACGTCCTGACTTTC. Its translation is CASSLRPTGTSGANVLTF.

The chain has TRBV12-5 and TRBJ2-2, with no clear D. The CDR3 spans 11 residues. Germline CDR1 and CDR2: LGHNT and FRNRAP. V was cut by 2 bases and J by 7 bases, with 2 bases left in between. The CDR3 loop reads CASGLRGELFF. For the CDR3, the DNA is TGTGCTAGTGGTTTGCGCGGGGAGCTGTTTTTT.

V is TRBV15 and J is TRBJ1-1; D possibly corresponds to TRBD1 (5 bases). The CDR3 is 17 amino acids. Deletions cut 0 bases from V and 4 bases from J, with 18 bases between. CDR1 and CDR2 from the germline V gene are LNHNV and YYDKDF (reference sequence). The CDR3 spells CATSRDSLPRERTEAFF. CDR3 bases: TGTGCCACCAGCAGAGACTCCCTCCCCAGGGAGCGCACTGAAGCTTTCTTT.

This chain links TRBV30 with TRBJ2-3; 7 positions agree with TRBD1. Per germline, CDR1 GTSNPN and CDR2 SVGIG (reference sequence). V was clipped by 4 bases and J by 4 bases; unmatched bases: 5. The CDR3 covers 13 residues. The CDR3 DNA is TGTGCCTGGAACAGGGGTGTGGCAGATACGCAGTATTTT. Protein: CAWNRGVADTQYF.

V gene TRBV11-2 combines with J gene TRBJ2-3; weak D call: TRBD1 (6 bases). V lost 3 bases and J 3 bases, leaving 16 bases between the germline ends. The CDR3 has 16 amino acids. CDR1 and CDR2 (germline): SGHAT, FQNNGV. Here the CDR3 reads CASSFRGASKTDTQYF. DNA of the CDR3: TGTGCCAGCAGCTTCAGGGGAGCAAGCAAAACAGATACGCAGTATTTT.

The genes are TRBV6-6 and TRBJ1-3; D is uncertain. Per germline, CDR1 MNHNY and CDR2 SVGAGI (reference sequence). The V end was cut by 0 bases, the J end by 5 bases, with 11 bases between. This CDR3 is built from 15 residues. The CDR3 DNA follows: TGTGCCAGCAGTTACTCGTTGGGCGCTAGAAACACCATATATTTT. This translates into CASSYSLGARNTIYF.

The gene calls are TRBV12-1 and TRBJ1-2. TRBV12-1 corresponds to a pseudogene. The CDR3 totals 11 residues. The CDR3 DNA reads as TGTGCCAGCGAAAGGAGAGACGGCTACACCTTC. Protein product: CASERRDGYTF.

V gene TRBV7-9 combines with J gene TRBJ2-1; 12 nucleotides agree with TRBD2. The CDR3 spans 14 residues. V lost 5 bases and J lost 10; bases outside the gene matches: 6. Germline loops: CDR1 SEHNR, CDR2 FQNEAQ (reference sequence). The CDR3 loop is CASSRTSGNREQFF. The CDR3 region has the DNA TGTGCCAGCAGCCGGACTAGCGGGAATAGGGAGCAGTTCTTC.

The gene calls are TRBV19 and TRBJ1-6; 9 bases map to TRBD1. Germline CDR1 reads LNHDA; CDR2 reads SQIVND (reference sequence). Unmatched junction bases numbered 10, after V lost 6 bases and J lost 13 bases. CDR3 length equals 14 residues. In DNA, the CDR3 is TGTGCCAGTAGGCGGGGACAGGGCCCTTTGCCCCTCCACTTT. As protein: CASRRGQGPLPLHF.

This rearrangement joins TRBV18 to TRBJ2-1; D may be TRBD1 (5 bases). This CDR3 contains 15 residues. Trimming left V 4 bases short and J 0 bases short, with 10 bases between. Looked up from germline, CDR1 is KGHSH and CDR2 is LQKENI. CDR3 bases: TGTGCCAGCTCACGAGCGACAGACTCCTACAATGAGCAGTTCTTC. Translating gives CASSRATDSYNEQFF.

The CDR3 sequence is CASRRGTDRSPLHF. CDR3 bases: TGTGCCAGCAGGAGGGGGACAGATCGGTCACCCCTCCACTTT. The J gene is TRBJ1-6, the V gene TRBV6-1; 7 nucleotides align to TRBD1. CDR1 is MNHNS and CDR2 is SASEGT in the germline V gene. The CDR3 covers 14 residues. V shed 6 bases and J 10 bases; nucleotides not matched to a gene: 9.

J is TRBJ1-2 and V is TRBV28; 11 bases map to TRBD1. V lost 7 bases and J lost 7; bases outside the gene matches: 14. Germline V gene sequence: CDR1 MDHEN, CDR2 SYDVKM. The CDR3 loop spans 16 amino acids. CDR3 region: CASKIPGTGGLGGYTF. CDR3 bases: TGTGCCAGCAAGATACCGGGGACAGGGGGTCTGGGTGGCTACACCTTC.

This chain links TRBV14 with TRBJ1-6, with D perhaps matching TRBD1 (6 bases). Germline lookup yields CDR1 SGHDN and CDR2 FVKESK. Trimming left V 4 bases short and J 9 bases short, with 10 bases between. There are 13 residues in the CDR3. The CDR3 reads CASSPRGSSPLHF. CDR3 bases: TGTGCCAGCAGCCCCAGGGGATCTTCACCCCTCCACTTT.

This sequence joins TRBV9 and TRBJ1-5; D remains unclear. Germline assignment: CDR1 SGDLS and CDR2 YYNGEE. The V end was cut by 2 bases, the J end by 3 bases, with 9 bases between. This CDR3 is built from 14 residues. CDR3 sequence reads: CASSVGGNNQPQHF. The CDR3, as DNA: TGTGCCAGCAGCGTGGGCGGCAACAATCAGCCCCAGCATTTT. The full variable domain, rest sourced from reference TRBV9 and TRBJ1-5, is DSGVTQTPKHLITATGQRVTLRCSPRSGDLSVYWYQQSLDQGLQFLIQYYNGEERAKGNILERFSAQQFPDLHSELNLSSLELGDSALYFCASSVGGNNQPQHFGDGTRLSIL.